These 7 T cell receptor beta chains originate from one sample sequenced in a study of blood T cell repertoires in COVID-19. Assay used: immunoSEQ multiplex PCR; TCRdb lists only in-frame clones, some missing. The table records 160,000 or so clones, roughly 88% of them present only once. The sample taken for sequencing was PBMCs or T cells enriched from blood (not recorded which). The source of these receptors is a man in his forties or fifties who had recovered from COVID-19.

The chain joins TRBV10-3 to TRBJ1-1; TRBD1 matches 7 bases. Germline CDR1 and CDR2: ENHRY and SYGVKD. With V trimmed by 7 bases and J by 0 bases, 8 bases remained unmatched. This CDR3 is 15 amino acids long. The CDR3 DNA reads TGTGCCATCAACCGACAGGGACCCGTGAACACTGAAGCTTTCTTT. Its protein is CAINRQGPVNTEAFF.

This chain connects TRBV18 to TRBJ1-2, with D hard to call. Germline CDR1 and CDR2: KGHSH and LQKENI. CDR3 length: 13 residues. Trimming took 6 bases from V and 4 from J, leaving 12 bases between them. In DNA form, the CDR3 reads TGTGCCAGCTCTAACGTCAAAGCCTATGGCTACACCTTC. It specifies CASSNVKAYGYTF.

The V and J genes are TRBV6-5 and TRBJ1-5; 9 bases are shared with TRBD1. This CDR3 region has 15 residues. V lost 6 bases, J lost 0 bases, and 3 bases stayed unmatched. CDR1 is MNHEY, CDR2 SVGAGI, per germline. The CDR3: CASSGTGNSNQPQHF. In DNA form, the CDR3 reads TGTGCCAGCAGCGGGACAGGGAATAGCAATCAGCCCCAGCATTTT.

The genes are TRBV5-1 and TRBJ1-2, with a possible D match to TRBD1 (5 bases). CDR1 is SGHRS and CDR2 is YFSETQ in the germline V gene. V gave up 3 bases and J gave up 3 bases, with 12 bases separating them. The CDR3 sequence is 14 residues long. CDR3 region: CASSSGEGHYGYTF. The CDR3 coding sequence is TGCGCCAGCAGCTCTGGGGAGGGGCACTATGGCTACACCTTC.

V usage is TRBV7-9 and J usage is TRBJ1-1; 7 bases fit TRBD1. CDR3 size: 13 residues. Unmatched junction bases numbered 6, after V lost 5 bases and J lost 6 bases. Germline-derived CDR1 and CDR2 are SEHNR and FQNEAQ (reference sequence). CDR3 region: CASSRDRAPEAFF. The CDR3 DNA sequence: TGTGCCAGCAGCCGCGACAGGGCCCCTGAAGCTTTCTTT.

The chain has TRBV30 and TRBJ1-3; a weak D match, TRBD1 (5 bases). This CDR3 region has 14 residues. The germline CDR1 and CDR2 sequences are GTSNPN and SVGIG (reference sequence). The V gene lost 6 bases and the J gene lost 6 bases, with 18 bases spanning the gap. CDR3 sequence: CACTLRTIKNTIYF. CDR3 coding DNA: TGTGCCTGCACCCTGAGGACAATAAAAAACACCATATATTTT.

V usage is TRBV10-3 and J usage is TRBJ1-1, with TRBD1 matching 7 bases. This CDR3 is built from 15 residues. CDR1 is ENHRY and CDR2 is SYGVKD in the germline V gene. Trimming removed 6 bases from V and 5 bases from J; junction bases left unmatched: 12. The DNA for the CDR3 is TGTGCCATCAGCCAATTCACAGGGGTGGGGACTGAAGCTTTCTTT. Protein product: CAISQFTGVGTEAFF.